Presented here are 32 T cell receptor beta chains from one specimen sequenced in a study of OX40 agonist ivuxolimab in advanced cancers. Library prep was done by the immunoSEQ multiplex PCR assay. TCRdb holds this immuneACCESS table with in-frame rearrangements only. Some clones are missing; in checked studies, unresolved V genes explain under half, and the rest has no known cause. The sample table records around 50,000 clones; approximately 90% of these occur just once. The ten largest clones represent less than 60% of the sample. The source material was CD4+ or CD8+ T cells sorted from blood, sampled in a trial of the OX40 agonist ivuxolimab. The receptors were sampled from an adult with an advanced solid tumor such as melanoma, head and neck, liver or kidney cancer.

The CDR3 spells CAWSTPTGKETQYF. In nucleotides, the CDR3 is TGTGCCTGGAGCACACCTACCGGCAAAGAGACCCAGTACTTC. The chain employs TRBV30 and TRBJ2-5; unclear D gene. V dropped 3 bases and J dropped 3 bases, with 14 bases sitting between them. The V gene's germline CDR1 is GTSNPN and CDR2 SVGIG (reference sequence). The CDR3 has 14 residues.

J is TRBJ1-2 and V is TRBV7-2, with TRBD1 identical over 7 bases. This CDR3 region has 14 residues. Trimming cost V 5 bases and J 6 bases; bases outside gene matches: 9. Germline V gene data show CDR1 as SGHTA and CDR2 as FQGNSA. The CDR3 protein is CASSQTGSKDGYTF. DNA of the CDR3: TGTGCCAGCAGCCAGACAGGGAGTAAGGATGGCTACACCTTC. Full variable domain (outside the CDR3, taken from reference TRBV7-2 and TRBJ1-2): GAGVSQSPSNKVTEKGKDVELRCDPISGHTALYWYRQSLGQGLEFLIYFQGNSAPDKSGLPSDRFSAERTGGSVSTLTIQRTQQEDSAVYLCASSQTGSKDGYTFGSGTRLTVV.

The chain joins TRBV28 to TRBJ2-5; D could derive from TRBD1 or TRBD2 (5 bases each). In germline, CDR1 is MDHEN, CDR2 SYDVKM. The CDR3 is made up of 14 amino acids. V was pared by 5 bases and J by 5 bases, with 15 bases between. The CDR3 DNA reads TGTGCCAGCAGTCGGGACGCCGACCTTGAGACCCAGTACTTC. It yields the protein CASSRDADLETQYF.

The chain carries TRBV27 and TRBJ2-5; D unresolved. The V end was cut by 5 bases, the J end by 5 bases, with 6 bases between. The germline V gene encodes CDR1 MNHEY and CDR2 SMNVEV (reference sequence). The CDR3 is 11 amino acids. CDR3 in DNA: TGTGCCAGCAGTCTATGGGAGACCCAGTACTTC. It encodes CASSLWETQYF.

This clone appeared a single time. The V gene is TRBV6-6, the J gene TRBJ2-5, with TRBD1 identical over 7 bases. The trim removed 5 bases at V and 5 bases at J, leaving 14 bases unmatched. The CDR3 runs 16 residues. In germline, CDR1 is MNHNY, CDR2 SVGAGI (reference sequence). The CDR3 protein is CASSPFRQGMGETQYF. The DNA for the CDR3 is TGTGCCAGCAGTCCCTTCCGACAGGGAATGGGGGAGACCCAGTACTTC.

This chain links TRBV28 with TRBJ2-7, with D possibly matching TRBD2 (6 bases). V was cut by 6 bases and J by 2 bases, with 20 bases left in between. This CDR3 is 16 amino acids long. Germline CDR1 is MDHEN and CDR2 is SYDVKM. CDR3 in amino acids: CASSLGWRGMAYEQYF. DNA of the CDR3: TGTGCCAGCAGCCTAGGGTGGCGGGGCATGGCCTACGAGCAGTACTTC.

The V and J genes are TRBV11-2 and TRBJ1-2, with unresolved D. V lost 1 base and J 8 bases, leaving 5 bases between the germline ends. The length of the CDR3 is 11 residues. The germline gives CDR1 SGHAT, CDR2 FQNNGV. The CDR3 DNA sequence: TGTGCCAGCAGCTTAGGTGGCGGCTACACCTTC. This codes for CASSLGGGYTF.

As for this clone: Other DNA sequences within the sample encode an identical CDR3. The V gene is TRBV27, the J gene TRBJ2-1; D is unclear. The CDR3 loop spans 13 amino acids. V was pared by 0 bases and J by 7 bases, with 7 bases between. In germline, CDR1 is MNHEY, CDR2 SMNVEV (reference sequence). DNA for the CDR3: TGTGCCAGCAGTTTATCTCACAGAAATGAGCAGTTCTTC. Translated, it gives CASSLSHRNEQFF.

The gene calls are TRBV9 and TRBJ2-1, with 9 bases matching TRBD1. The CDR3 is 15 amino acids. V trimming: 0 bases; J trimming: 7 bases; junction bases outside the gene matches: 5. Germline CDR1 reads SGDLS; CDR2 reads YYNGEE. CDR3 sequence: CASSVGTQGANEQFF. The CDR3 nucleotides read TGTGCCAGCAGCGTAGGGACACAGGGGGCGAATGAGCAGTTCTTC.

V and J are TRBV6-6 and TRBJ1-4; TRBD1 matches at 7 bases. Unmatched junction bases numbered 10, after V lost 2 bases and J lost 7 bases. CDR1 is MNHNY, CDR2 SVGAGI, per germline (reference sequence). The CDR3 extends over 16 amino acids. The CDR3 region is CASSYTIQGQGEKLFF. The CDR3 DNA is TGTGCCAGCAGTTACACCATACAGGGGCAAGGTGAAAAACTGTTTTTT.

This chain uses TRBV6-1 with TRBJ2-5; D gene ambiguous. Germline loops: CDR1 MNHNS, CDR2 SASEGT. The CDR3 has 12 residues. Trimming left V 7 bases short and J 1 base short, with 7 bases between. DNA for the CDR3: TGTGCCAGCAAGTTGGGCCAAGAGACCCAGTACTTC. Protein product: CASKLGQETQYF.

The J gene is TRBJ2-2, the V gene TRBV6-5; 8 bases agree with TRBD1. V trimming: 2 bases; J trimming: 7 bases; junction bases outside the gene matches: 3. The CDR3 is 14 residues long. Germline assignment: CDR1 MNHEY and CDR2 SVGAGI. The CDR3 protein is CASSYGQGNGELFF. CDR3 nucleotide sequence: TGTGCCAGCAGTTACGGACAGGGCAACGGGGAGCTGTTTTTT.

This chain joins TRBV5-1 and TRBJ2-7, with D unresolved. This CDR3 contains 13 residues. The germline V and J ends were trimmed by 0 bases and 5 bases, with 9 bases remaining between them. Germline CDR1 is SGHRS and CDR2 is YFSETQ. CDR3 region: CASSLEAADEQYF. CDR3 sequence (DNA): TGCGCCAGCAGCTTGGAGGCCGCGGACGAGCAGTACTTC.

The rearrangement uses TRBV9 and TRBJ1-1, with D hard to call. V lost 3 bases, J lost 4 bases, and 10 bases lay in between. From germline, CDR1 is SGDLS and CDR2 YYNGEE. CDR3 size: 13 residues. Here the CDR3 DNA reads TGTGCCAGCAGCGCCGGGCTCGCCACTGAAGCTTTCTTT. As protein: CASSAGLATEAFF.

The chain carries TRBV5-1 and TRBJ2-5, with 10 positions matching TRBD2. The germline gives CDR1 SGHRS, CDR2 YFSETQ. The CDR3 totals 15 residues. The V segment lost 2 bases and the J segment 3 bases; nucleotides outside the gene matches: 4. Here the CDR3 reads CASSFTSGVKETQYF. CDR3 coding DNA: TGCGCCAGCAGCTTTACTAGCGGGGTCAAAGAGACCCAGTACTTC.

The genes are TRBV28 and TRBJ1-2; no definite D call. Between the trimmed V and J ends, which lost 5 bases and 1 base, there was a span of 14 bases. CDR1 and CDR2 (germline): MDHEN, SYDVKM. The CDR3 spans 15 residues. CDR3 region: CASSKNEHLNYGYTF. In DNA form, the CDR3 reads TGTGCCAGCAGTAAGAACGAACACCTTAACTATGGCTACACCTTC.

This chain joins TRBV7-9 and TRBJ2-5, with D tentatively TRBD2 (5 bases). CDR3 size: 16 residues. The V end was cut by 5 bases, the J end by 4 bases, with 20 bases between. Germline CDR1 reads SEHNR; CDR2 reads FQNEAQ (reference sequence). CDR3 in amino acids: CASSTPDSGRLETQYF. CDR3 in DNA: TGTGCCAGCAGCACCCCGGACTCCGGTCGGCTAGAGACCCAGTACTTC.

Notes on this clone: Distinct nucleotide sequences in the sample also encode this CDR3. The chain's CDR3 is CARSRLKGRPNQPQHF. For the CDR3, the DNA is TGTGCCAGAAGCCGATTAAAGGGCCGGCCCAATCAGCCCCAGCATTTT. V usage is TRBV5-3 and J usage is TRBJ1-5; D remains unclear. TRBV5-3 falls under the ORF class, with uncertain function. The ends were cut back, 4 bases at V and 3 bases at J, with 17 bases in the middle. The length of the CDR3 is 16 residues.

J is TRBJ2-5 and V is TRBV11-2, with D possibly TRBD1 on 6 matching bases. Germline V lookup: CDR1 SGHAT, CDR2 FQNNGV. This CDR3 has 15 amino acids. Trimming removed 2 bases at V and 4 bases at J, with 14 bases between. The CDR3 region is CASSLYAQGRETQYF. The CDR3 DNA reads as TGTGCCAGCAGCTTATACGCACAGGGCCGAGAGACCCAGTACTTC.

CDR3 protein: CASSLTQPQHF. DNA of the CDR3: TGTGCCAGCAGCTTGACTCAGCCCCAGCATTTT. The rearrangement links TRBV5-8 to TRBJ1-5; D not resolved. Trimming removed 1 base from V and 6 bases from J, with 2 bases in between. This CDR3 is built from 11 residues. Germline CDR1 SGHTS, CDR2 YDEGEE.

This chain uses TRBV7-9 with TRBJ1-4; TRBD1 might be the D (5 bases). CDR3 size: 13 residues. Germline assignment: CDR1 SEHNR and CDR2 FQNEAQ (reference sequence). Trimming pared 2 bases from V and 8 bases from J, leaving 9 bases between. The CDR3 is CASSLPGAEKLFF. CDR3 DNA sequence: TGTGCCAGCAGCTTACCCGGGGCAGAAAAACTGTTTTTT.

The rearrangement joins TRBV6-1 to TRBJ2-5, with D unresolved. CDR3 length: 15 amino acids. CDR1 and CDR2 from the germline V gene are MNHNS and SASEGT. V was pared by 6 bases and J by 1 base, with 15 bases between. The CDR3, as DNA: TGTGCCAGCAGAGTCCAGGACCACATCCAAGAGACCCAGTACTTC. Translated, it gives CASRVQDHIQETQYF.

The chain employs TRBV15 and TRBJ2-3; D call uncertain. The CDR3 length is 16 residues. CDR1 and CDR2 from the germline V gene are LNHNV and YYDKDF (reference sequence). V was clipped by 1 base and J by 1 base, with 12 bases between them. The CDR3, as DNA: TGTGCCACCAGCAGAGGGGTGGAGTCCCGCACAGATACGCAGTATTTT. As protein: CATSRGVESRTDTQYF.

This chain joins TRBV7-3 and TRBJ2-2; the D is unclear. This CDR3 is built from 14 residues. Germline CDR1 reads SGHTA; CDR2 reads FQGTGA. The V and J ends lost 3 bases and 7 bases respectively, with 12 bases between them. The DNA of the CDR3 is TGTGCCAGCAGCTTGAGCGTAGATGGCGGGGAGCTGTTTTTT. Protein sequence: CASSLSVDGGELFF.

The chain has TRBV19 and TRBJ2-7; D gene ambiguous. This CDR3 spans 11 amino acids. Trimming stripped 5 bases from V and 0 bases from J, with 2 bases between. CDR1 LNHDA and CDR2 SQIVND come from the germline V gene (reference sequence). Here the CDR3 reads CASSSSYEQYF. The CDR3 region has the DNA TGTGCCAGTAGTTCCTCCTACGAGCAGTACTTC.

The V call is TRBV5-1, the J call TRBJ1-2, with a tentative D call TRBD1 (5 bases). There are 15 residues in the CDR3. V was shortened by 0 bases and J by 3 bases, with 12 bases between the two germline ends. The germline V gene encodes CDR1 SGHRS and CDR2 YFSETQ. The CDR3 DNA reads as TGCGCCAGCAGCTTGGTAGGGGTAACTGACTATGGCTACACCTTC. Amino acid sequence: CASSLVGVTDYGYTF.

The rearrangement joins TRBV27 to TRBJ1-6; D uncertain. CDR3 length equals 15 residues. Looked up from germline, CDR1 is MNHEY and CDR2 is SMNVEV (reference sequence). The V and J ends lost 8 bases and 5 bases respectively, with 16 bases between them. CDR3 DNA: TGTGCCAGCGGCCTGACCCCATTCGATAATTCACCCCTCCACTTT. Encoded protein: CASGLTPFDNSPLHF.

The gene calls are TRBV19 and TRBJ1-2; D uncertain. The V end lost 3 bases, the J end lost 6 bases, and 8 bases lay between the germline ends. The germline V gene encodes CDR1 LNHDA and CDR2 SQIVND (reference sequence). The CDR3 loop spans 12 amino acids. CDR3 in amino acids: CASSMGIHGYTF. CDR3 in DNA: TGTGCCAGTAGTATGGGGATCCATGGCTACACCTTC.

The V and J genes are TRBV7-2 and TRBJ2-3; D tentatively fits TRBD1 or TRBD2 (5 bases each). V dropped 5 bases and J dropped 5 bases, with 14 bases sitting between them. Germline values: CDR1 SGHTA, CDR2 FQGNSA. CDR3 length: 14 amino acids. This CDR3 reads CASSDPGLEDTQYF. The CDR3 bases are TGTGCCAGCAGCGACCCGGGGCTCGAAGATACGCAGTATTTT.

This sequence joins TRBV13 and TRBJ1-5; D gene uncertain. Germline CDR1 and CDR2: PRHDT and FYEKMQ (reference sequence). This CDR3 contains 12 residues. Trimming took off 4 bases at V and 6 bases at J, with 7 bases between the two ends. The CDR3 DNA reads TGTGCCAGCAGCTATCCTGGTCAGCCCCAGCATTTT. This gives the protein CASSYPGQPQHF.

The rearrangement links TRBV4-3 to TRBJ2-2; a weak D match, TRBD1 (6 bases). The CDR3 loop spans 15 amino acids. CDR1 LGHNA and CDR2 YSLEER come from the germline V gene. The V end was cut by 0 bases, the J end by 8 bases, with 13 bases between. The CDR3 sequence: CASSQEANRAGELFF. The CDR3 DNA follows: TGCGCCAGCAGCCAAGAAGCGAACAGGGCGGGGGAGCTGTTTTTT.

This clone was picked up one time. The chain uses TRBV7-6 and TRBJ2-2; tentatively, D is TRBD2 (6 bases). Germline V gene data show CDR1 as SGHVS and CDR2 as FNYEAQ. The V and J ends lost 3 bases and 7 bases respectively, with 24 bases between them. The CDR3 has 18 residues. CDR3 nucleotides: TGTGCCAGCAGCTTGGGCAGGCCCTCGCGGGGAAAAGGCGGGGAGCTGTTTTTT. Its protein is CASSLGRPSRGKGGELFF.